What follows are 31 T cell receptor beta chains derived from one specimen sequenced in a study of blood T cells in healthy people across ages. It was with a sample-barcoded 5' primer and a J-beta primer mix that a second PCR of about 7 to 12 cycles was run. TCRdb called the 5' RACE reads again in MiXCR, with one record for every CDR3 protein. The sample yields some 930,000 distinct CDR3 sequences, 25% to 30% seen once. This sample also belongs to another study, concerning T cells of mothers and their children.

The sample taken for sequencing was blood. Receptor source: a woman between 40 and 50 years old in good health.

This clonotype was seen once. The chain employs TRBV24-1 and TRBJ2-3; D might be TRBD1 (5 bases). V was cut by 4 bases and J by 1 base, with 8 bases left in between. This CDR3 spans 14 amino acids. Germline CDR1 reads KGHDR; CDR2 reads SFDVKD. CDR3 sequence (DNA): TGTGCCACCAGTGACTTACAGGGCACAGATACGCAGTATTTT. Amino acid sequence: CATSDLQGTDTQYF.

J is TRBJ2-1 and V is TRBV19; no firm D call. The CDR3 has 13 amino acids. Looked up from germline, CDR1 is LNHDA and CDR2 is SQIVND (reference sequence). The V end was cut by 3 bases, the J end by 7 bases, with 10 bases between. The CDR3 spells CASSIRSQNEQFF. Here the CDR3 DNA reads TGTGCCAGTAGTATTCGGTCCCAGAATGAGCAGTTCTTC. Full variable domain (missing parts from reference TRBV19 and TRBJ2-1): DGGITQSPKYLFRKEGQNVTLSCEQNLNHDAMYWYRQDPGQGLRLIYYSQIVNDFQKGDIAEGYSVSREKKESFPLTVTSAQKNPTAFYLCASSIRSQNEQFFGPGTRLTVL.

J is TRBJ1-2 and V is TRBV2; no reliable D call. The CDR3 length is 13 residues. Trimming cost V 3 bases and J 4 bases, with 9 bases left between them. The V gene's germline CDR1 is SNHLY and CDR2 FYNNEI. The CDR3 reads CASSELESYGYTF. DNA of the CDR3: TGTGCCAGCAGTGAGTTAGAAAGCTATGGCTACACCTTC.

With respect to this clonotype: A much larger clone is a single base away; this may be a read error. The CDR3 DNA reads TGTGCCAGCAGCATGACGGACGGCAATGAGCAGTACTTC. This translates into CASSMTDGNEQYF. The rearrangement uses TRBV2 and TRBJ2-5; D uncertain. This CDR3 has 13 amino acids. The germline gives CDR1 SNHLY, CDR2 FYNNEI. Deletions cut 6 bases from V and 11 bases from J, with 19 bases between.

The V and J genes are TRBV11-2 and TRBJ2-1, with D unclear. The J call is uncertain, as TRBJ2-7 better fits the DNA end. CDR1 SGHAT and CDR2 FQNNGV come from the germline V gene. This CDR3 spans 13 amino acids. The CDR3 is CASSLGAYNEQYF. The CDR3 bases are TGTGCCAGCAGCTTAGGCGCCTACAATGAGCAGTACTTC.

This clonotype appeared a few times. The V gene is TRBV4-1, the J gene TRBJ1-1; no reliable D call. The V end lost 0 bases, the J end lost 10 bases, and 12 bases lay between the germline ends. CDR1 and CDR2 from the germline V gene are MGHRA and YSYEKL. This CDR3 is built from 13 residues. CDR3 region: CASSQDSRWGAFF. The CDR3 bases are TGCGCCAGCAGCCAAGATTCACGGTGGGGAGCTTTCTTT.

The V and J genes are TRBV9 and TRBJ1-1; D is perhaps TRBD1 (6 bases). Germline loops: CDR1 SGDLS, CDR2 YYNGEE. The CDR3 runs 14 residues. The germline V and J ends were trimmed by 1 base and 1 base, with 8 bases remaining between them. CDR3 loop: CASSVQGGNTEAFF. The CDR3 coding sequence is TGTGCCAGCAGCGTACAAGGGGGGAACACTGAAGCTTTCTTT.

This clonotype was counted ten times or more. The chain couples TRBV20-1 to TRBJ2-7; 7 nucleotides match TRBD1. V was pared by 0 bases and J by 4 bases, with 12 bases of the junction left unmatched. Germline V gene lookup returns CDR1 DFQATT and CDR2 SNEGSKA (reference sequence). CDR3 length: 16 amino acids. This chain's CDR3 is CSARDASTGILYEQYF. For the CDR3, the DNA is TGCAGTGCTAGAGATGCCTCGACAGGGATTTTGTACGAGCAGTACTTC.

The chain recombines TRBV6-6 with TRBJ2-5; 7 bases fit TRBD2. The CDR3 extends over 15 amino acids. CDR1 MNHNY and CDR2 SVGAGI come from the germline V gene (reference sequence). Unmatched junction bases numbered 6, after V lost 0 bases and J lost 5 bases. CDR3 amino acids: CASSYSPRGEETQYF. The CDR3 DNA reads as TGTGCCAGCAGTTACTCTCCACGGGGGGAGGAGACCCAGTACTTC.

The rearrangement links TRBV20-1 to TRBJ2-7, with D possibly TRBD2 on 6 matching bases. CDR1 is DFQATT and CDR2 is SNEGSKA in the germline V gene (reference sequence). The length of the CDR3 is 17 residues. V gave up 0 bases and J gave up 7 bases, with 25 bases separating them. DNA of the CDR3: TGCAGTGCTAGAGATGGGGCGGGGTCGGGACCCCGGGGGGAGCAGTACTTC. It specifies CSARDGAGSGPRGEQYF.

This clonotype was seen many times. The CDR3 loop reads CASGDRHSGANVLTF. Here the CDR3 DNA reads TGTGCCAGCGGAGACAGACACTCTGGGGCCAACGTCCTGACTTTC. The rearrangement links TRBV2 to TRBJ2-6, with D perhaps matching TRBD1 (5 bases). Trimming took 8 bases from V and 0 from J, leaving 11 bases between them. Germline V CDR1 and CDR2: SNHLY, FYNNEI. The CDR3 contains 15 residues.

As to this clonotype: A clone one base away is much larger, so this may be a read error. This chain joins TRBV28 and TRBJ2-1; D is unresolved. This CDR3 contains 15 residues. Germline loops: CDR1 MDHEN, CDR2 SYDVKM. Trimming removed 8 bases from V and 4 bases from J, with 18 bases in between. The CDR3: CASPPFRDVYNEQFF. As DNA, the CDR3 is TGTGCCAGCCCTCCGTTTCGAGACGTGTACAATGAGCAGTTCTTC.

This clonotype was seen many times. The chain joins TRBV7-2 to TRBJ1-1; 9 bases are a match to TRBD1. Germline values: CDR1 SGHTA, CDR2 FQGNSA. The CDR3 sequence is 14 residues long. The V and J ends lost 0 bases and 10 bases, in that order; junction bases with no gene match: 6. The CDR3 loop reads CASSLAAQGAGAFF. The CDR3 DNA reads as TGTGCCAGCAGCTTAGCGGCACAGGGGGCTGGAGCTTTCTTT.

The chain employs TRBV18 and TRBJ2-3, with TRBD2 matching 11 bases. CDR1 KGHSH and CDR2 LQKENI come from the germline V gene. Trimming at V came to 6 bases and at J to 6 bases, leaving 11 bases not matched to a gene. The CDR3 has 16 amino acids. CDR3 sequence (DNA): TGTGCCAGCTCCGGGACTAGCGGAAACTTAGGGGATACGCAGTATTTT. Residues: CASSGTSGNLGDTQYF.

This clonotype was counted ten times or more. CDR3 sequence: CSASTQGLYEQYF. In nucleotides, the CDR3 is TGCAGTGCTAGTACGCAGGGACTATACGAGCAGTACTTC. The chain joins TRBV20-1 to TRBJ2-7, with TRBD2 matching 7 bases. This CDR3 spans 13 amino acids. The germline V gene has CDR1 DFQATT and CDR2 SNEGSKA (reference sequence). V lost 3 bases to trimming and J lost 4 bases; unmatched junction nucleotides: 6.

Worth noting for this clonotype: A much larger clone lies a single base off, so this may be a read error. The chain combines TRBV4-1 with TRBJ2-5; 9 bases are shared with TRBD2. The CDR3 runs 17 residues. The trim removed 3 bases at V and 2 bases at J, leaving 10 bases unmatched. Per germline, CDR1 MGHRA and CDR2 YSYEKL. DNA for the CDR3: TGCGCCAGCAGCCACCCGGGACGAGCGGGGGGACAAGAGACCCAGTACTTC. Translated, it gives CASSHPGRAGGQETQYF.

This clonotype was counted ten times or more. The CDR3 nucleotides are TGTGCCAGCAGCCCACAAGAGCCAGGGATTTATGGCTACACCTTC. Its translation is CASSPQEPGIYGYTF. The chain uses TRBV9 and TRBJ1-2; possible D gene TRBD1, 5 bases. CDR1 and CDR2 (germline): SGDLS, YYNGEE. V was shortened by 4 bases and J by 5 bases, with 18 bases between the two germline ends. The CDR3 has 15 residues.

Note on this clonotype: This could be a read error, since a much larger clone is one nucleotide away. The J gene is TRBJ1-4, the V gene TRBV18; no clear D. Trimming shortened V by 6 bases and J by 4 bases, and 12 bases separated the two germline ends. The CDR3 is 14 amino acids. Germline CDR1 and CDR2: KGHSH and LQKENI. CDR3 DNA sequence: TGTGCCAGCTCGCGGGCGAGGTGTAATGAAAAACTGTTTTTT. It translates to CASSRARCNEKLFF.

This chain uses TRBV12-5 with TRBJ1-1; D is undetermined. Germline values: CDR1 LGHNT, CDR2 FRNRAP. The CDR3 is made up of 13 amino acids. V lost 2 bases, J lost 10 bases, and 14 bases lay in between. CDR3 amino acids: CASGLYPQIGAFF. The CDR3 nucleotides are TGTGCTAGTGGTTTGTATCCCCAAATTGGAGCTTTCTTT.

The chain joins TRBV7-2 to TRBJ2-3, with a weak D call TRBD2 (6 bases). The V gene's germline CDR1 is SGHTA and CDR2 FQGNSA. Trimming pared 3 bases from V and 4 bases from J, leaving 14 bases between. The CDR3 has 15 amino acids. CDR3 DNA: TGTGCCAGCAGCTTCCTAAGTAGCGGTGCAGATACGCAGTATTTT. Residues: CASSFLSSGADTQYF. Variable domain in full (rest from reference TRBV7-2 and TRBJ2-3): GAGVSQSPSNKVTEKGKDVELRCDPISGHTALYWYRQSLGQGLEFLIYFQGNSAPDKSGLPSDRFSAERTGGSVSTLTIQRTQQEDSAVYLCASSFLSSGADTQYFGPGTRLTVL.

This clonotype was counted ten times or more. The CDR3 DNA is TGTGCCAGCAGTTACTCAGCGGGGGGGCGGTACAATGAGCAGTTCTTC. It encodes CASSYSAGGRYNEQFF. V and J are TRBV6-5 and TRBJ2-1; 10 bases map to TRBD2. J gave up 4 bases and V 0 bases, and 3 bases lay outside the gene matches. The CDR3 sequence is 16 residues long. Germline CDR1 MNHEY, CDR2 SVGAGI.

A few counts support this clonotype. The rearrangement links TRBV6-5 to TRBJ1-2, with D possibly TRBD1 on 5 matching bases. Trimming shortened V by 0 bases and J by 2 bases, and 10 bases separated the two germline ends. The CDR3 length is 15 residues. CDR1 MNHEY and CDR2 SVGAGI come from the germline V gene. In DNA form, the CDR3 reads TGTGCCAGCAGTTACTCTCTCGCAGGGAACTATGGCTACACCTTC. It is translated as CASSYSLAGNYGYTF.

This clonotype was recorded once. V usage is TRBV27 and J usage is TRBJ2-6; D may match TRBD1 or TRBD2 (5 bases each). From germline, CDR1 is MNHEY and CDR2 SMNVEV (reference sequence). CDR3 length equals 16 residues. Trimming pared 2 bases from V and 1 base from J, leaving 9 bases between. Here the CDR3 reads CASSLIWGSGANVLTF. In nucleotides, the CDR3 is TGTGCCAGCAGTTTAATATGGGGGTCTGGGGCCAACGTCCTGACTTTC. Using reference TRBV27 and TRBJ2-6 for the parts outside the CDR3, the full variable domain is EAQVTQNPRYLITVTGKKLTVTCSQNMNHEYMSWYRQDPGLGLRQIYYSMNVEVTDKGDVPEGYKVSRKEKRNFPLILESPSPNQTSLYFCASSLIWGSGANVLTFGAGSRLTVL.

The sample holds a few counts of this clonotype. This sequence joins TRBV28 and TRBJ2-7; 13 nucleotides match TRBD2. Germline V gene lookup returns CDR1 MDHEN and CDR2 SYDVKM. Germline trimming cut 5 bases from V and 1 base from J; bases unmatched to any gene: 2. The CDR3 consists of 15 residues. CDR3 loop: CASSATSGGSYEQYF. The CDR3 nucleotides read TGTGCCAGCAGTGCGACTAGCGGGGGGTCCTACGAGCAGTACTTC.

The chain links TRBV28 to TRBJ1-2; no definite D call. The germline gives CDR1 MDHEN, CDR2 SYDVKM. Trimming cost V 4 bases and J 4 bases, with 7 bases left between them. This CDR3 comprises 12 residues. The CDR3 sequence: CASSSRPYGYTF. The CDR3 region has the DNA TGTGCCAGCAGTTCCCGACCCTATGGCTACACCTTC.

The rearrangement joins TRBV7-9 to TRBJ1-2; no reliable D call. This CDR3 is built from 15 residues. Germline assignment: CDR1 SEHNR and CDR2 FQNEAQ (reference sequence). Trimming took 5 bases from V and 4 from J, leaving 17 bases between them. Here the CDR3 reads CASSPMQAKSYGYTF. DNA for the CDR3: TGTGCCAGCAGCCCCATGCAGGCCAAGAGCTATGGCTACACCTTC.

This clonotype was detected a few times. The V and J genes are TRBV25-1 and TRBJ2-5, with 9 bases lining up with TRBD1. The germline V gene has CDR1 MGHDK and CDR2 SYGVNS. The junction had 11 bases not matched to a gene; V was cut back by 6 bases and J by 0 bases. This CDR3 region has 17 residues. DNA of the CDR3: TGTGCCAGCAGCGCTACAGGGGGCGGATGGTACCAAGAGACCCAGTACTTC. Translated, it gives CASSATGGGWYQETQYF.

The sample holds one count of this clonotype. The chain uses TRBV12-3 or TRBV12-4 and TRBJ2-7, with a tentative D call TRBD1 (6 bases). The V gene lost 7 bases and the J gene lost 0 bases, with 13 bases spanning the gap. The CDR3 covers 14 residues. CDR3 residues: CASTFTGSSYEQYF. The CDR3, as DNA: TGTGCCAGCACTTTCACAGGGTCCTCCTACGAGCAGTACTTC.

This clonotype appeared a single time. The chain has TRBV12-3 or TRBV12-4 and TRBJ1-5; perhaps TRBD1 as D (5 bases). The length of the CDR3 is 17 residues. Trimming pared 1 base from V and 4 bases from J, leaving 17 bases between. CDR3 in DNA: TGTGCCAGCAGTTTAGGGTGGGAGGGGATCTCGAATCAGCCCCAGCATTTT. Translated: CASSLGWEGISNQPQHF.

The chain has TRBV12-3 or TRBV12-4 and TRBJ2-2; no clear D. The CDR3 is made up of 11 amino acids. Trimming cost V 3 bases and J 11 bases, with 7 bases left between them. As DNA, the CDR3 is TGTGCCAGCAGTTTGGGGTTAGAGCTGTTTTTT. It specifies CASSLGLELFF.

Many counts were recorded for this clonotype. The chain joins TRBV29-1 to TRBJ2-7; D gene ambiguous. Germline-derived CDR1 and CDR2 are SQVTM and ANQGSEA. The germline V and J ends were trimmed by 4 bases and 4 bases, with 20 bases remaining between them. This CDR3 contains 15 residues. For the CDR3, the DNA is TGCAGCGTTGTATTCTACAGAGCCGGATCGTACGAGCAGTACTTC. Its protein is CSVVFYRAGSYEQYF.